This TCR beta chain derives from a study of cytomegalovirus exposure and HLA in healthy donors. Study-wide results and limits: In a later analysis, TCR beta V- and J-gene trimming was associated with a missense DCLRE1C variant. CMV serostatus stood as the only immune exposure information on hand. Earlier results showed most TCR beta V segments being productive about 90% or about 30% of the time.

Researchers ran the PCR with 60 Vbeta and 13 Jbeta primers. Profiling relied on immunoSEQ multiplex PCR, and the TCRdb table lists in-frame clones only, not all of them. The repertoire holds fewer than 250,000 clones, with roughly four fifths as singletons. With regard to this clone: Its cognate antigen is unknown.

Input material: PBMCs. The clonotype originates from a woman aged 45 to 65 in good health and CMV-seropositive.

For the CDR3, the DNA is TGTGCCAGCTCGGGACAGGGGGCGAATTCACCCCTCCACTTT. The encoded protein is CASSGQGANSPLHF. V is TRBV18 and J is TRBJ1-6; 12 bases map to TRBD1. CDR1 is KGHSH, CDR2 LQKENI, per germline. CDR3 length equals 14 residues. V was clipped by 6 bases and J by 7 bases; unmatched bases: 1.